These 9 T cell receptor beta chains were all obtained from the same sample, sequenced in a study of T cell responses to AZD1222 COVID-19 vaccine. The data were produced by immunoSEQ multiplex PCR, yet TCRdb's version contains in-frame clones alone and is incomplete. Altogether 90,000 to 150,000 clones are present, 70% to 90% being singletons, with the ten largest covering less than 4%. Material: peripheral blood, obtained on day 0 of AZD1222 vaccination. These receptors came from an adult in good health.

The chain joins TRBV19 to TRBJ1-1; no definite D call. CDR1 and CDR2 from the germline V gene are LNHDA and SQIVND (reference sequence). The CDR3 length is 16 residues. Trimming removed 7 bases at V and 0 bases at J, with 18 bases between. The CDR3 protein is CASKFSWRVMNTEAFF. The DNA for the CDR3 is TGTGCCAGTAAATTCTCCTGGAGAGTGATGAACACTGAAGCTTTCTTT.

The rearrangement uses TRBV12-3 or TRBV12-4 and TRBJ1-2; D is ambiguous. This CDR3 is 12 amino acids long. Trimming pared 6 bases from V and 0 bases from J, leaving 5 bases between. CDR3 DNA: TGTGCCAGCAGAATAGCTAACTATGGCTACACCTTC. It yields the protein CASRIANYGYTF.

The rearrangement uses TRBV9 and TRBJ1-6; D ambiguous. Germline V gives CDR1 SGDLS, CDR2 YYNGEE. CDR3 length: 13 residues. The V end was cut by 0 bases, the J end by 8 bases, with 6 bases between. The CDR3 region has the DNA TGTGCCAGCAGCGTAGCCCGAGATTCACCCCTCCACTTT. Residues: CASSVARDSPLHF. The variable domain in full, with the rest retrieved from reference TRBV9 and TRBJ1-6, is DSGVTQTPKHLITATGQRVTLRCSPRSGDLSVYWYQQSLDQGLQFLIQYYNGEERAKGNILERFSAQQFPDLHSELNLSSLELGDSALYFCASSVARDSPLHFGNGTRLTVT.

The V and J genes are TRBV5-1 and TRBJ1-2; 8 bases are a match to TRBD1. The V and J ends lost 2 bases and 6 bases, in that order; junction bases with no gene match: 3. CDR3 length equals 13 residues. Germline V gene data show CDR1 as SGHRS and CDR2 as YFSETQ. CDR3 in amino acids: CASSFGQGDGYTF. CDR3 sequence (DNA): TGCGCCAGCAGCTTTGGACAGGGTGATGGCTACACCTTC. The full variable domain, rest sourced from reference TRBV5-1 and TRBJ1-2, is KAGVTQTPRYLIKTRGQQVTLSCSPISGHRSVSWYQQTPGQGLQFLFEYFSETQRNKGNFPGRFSGRQFSNSRSEMNVSTLELGDSALYLCASSFGQGDGYTFGSGTRLTVV.

The rearrangement links TRBV6-5 to TRBJ1-6; D remains unclear. Germline lookup yields CDR1 MNHEY and CDR2 SVGAGI. Trimming stripped 7 bases from V and 7 bases from J, with 14 bases between. This CDR3 comprises 14 residues. The CDR3 loop is CASTPSSRNSPLHF. CDR3 DNA: TGTGCCAGCACTCCCTCATCGAGGAATTCACCCCTCCACTTT.

This chain connects TRBV5-1 to TRBJ1-1; tentatively, D is TRBD1 (6 bases). This CDR3 contains 18 residues. The V end was cut by 0 bases, the J end by 5 bases, with 23 bases between. CDR1 and CDR2 (germline): SGHRS, YFSETQ. The CDR3 nucleotides are TGCGCCAGCAGCTTGGCAAAGCCACAGGGACTAAAAGGGACTGAAGCTTTCTTT. As protein: CASSLAKPQGLKGTEAFF. Full variable domain (missing parts from reference TRBV5-1 and TRBJ1-1): KAGVTQTPRYLIKTRGQQVTLSCSPISGHRSVSWYQQTPGQGLQFLFEYFSETQRNKGNFPGRFSGRQFSNSRSEMNVSTLELGDSALYLCASSLAKPQGLKGTEAFFGQGTRLTVV.

The chain is built from TRBV5-1 and TRBJ1-4; 10 nucleotides line up with TRBD1. This CDR3 has 14 amino acids. Germline CDR1 and CDR2: SGHRS and YFSETQ. V lost 4 bases, J lost 12 bases, and 9 bases stayed unmatched. CDR3 sequence: CASSPGQGPSELFF. Written as DNA, the CDR3 is TGCGCCAGCAGCCCGGGACAGGGGCCTTCGGAACTGTTTTTT.

This chain connects TRBV6-5 to TRBJ1-6; TRBD1 matches 7 bases. Germline lookup yields CDR1 MNHEY and CDR2 SVGAGI. V lost 5 bases, J lost 9 bases, and 10 bases stayed unmatched. The CDR3 totals 15 residues. In DNA, the CDR3 is TGTGCCAGCAGTATAACACAGGGGTCGGGTTCACCCCTCCACTTT. This sequence encodes CASSITQGSGSPLHF.

The chain links TRBV10-3 to TRBJ1-1, with D uncertain. Trimming stripped 8 bases from V and 1 base from J, with 17 bases between. Germline CDR1 reads ENHRY; CDR2 reads SYGVKD. The CDR3 has 15 residues. The CDR3 DNA is TGTGCCATCCTACCGGGCGAGGGAAAGAACACTGAAGCTTTCTTT. It specifies CAILPGEGKNTEAFF.